A selection of T cell receptor beta chains follows, all from one sample in a study of tumor-infiltrating lymphocytes in oesophageal squamous cell carcinoma. TCRdb processed the PCR reads anew with MiXCR; each CDR3 protein has one entry. The sample carries some 21,000 distinct CDR3 sequences, roughly two fifths recorded once. The source material was esophageal tumor tissue. Source of these receptors: a male donor with esophageal squamous cell carcinoma. The CDR3 runs from the conserved cysteine through the conserved F or W.

V gene: TRBV5-1; J gene: TRBJ1-6; CDR3 protein: CASRGQGSNSPLHF
V gene: TRBV5-4; J gene: TRBJ2-1; CDR3 protein: CASSFGGRAHNEQFF
V gene: TRBV4-1; J gene: TRBJ2-3; CDR3 protein: CASSQDTSGTDTQYF
V gene: TRBV7-2; J gene: TRBJ1-4; CDR3 protein: CASSLQGGLNEKLFF
V gene: TRBV27; J gene: TRBJ2-4; CDR3 protein: CASSLQPPGQGRYYNSPLHF
V gene: TRBV20-1; J gene: TRBJ2-4; CDR3 protein: CSANPSRVAKNIQYF
V gene: TRBV29-1; J gene: TRBJ2-1; CDR3 protein: CSANRGSRDGEQFF
V gene: TRBV27; J gene: TRBJ2-7; CDR3 protein: CASSLSIVREQYF
V gene: TRBV6-6; J gene: TRBJ1-1; CDR3 protein: CASSYSRGTEAFF
V gene: TRBV7-9; J gene: TRBJ2-7; CDR3 protein: CASSRPGQGEQYF
V gene: TRBV27; J gene: TRBJ1-1; CDR3 protein: CASRRGTATASTEAFF
V gene: TRBV5-1; J gene: TRBJ2-5; CDR3 protein: CASSRGTDKETQYF
V gene: TRBV11-3; J gene: TRBJ2-3; CDR3 protein: CASSLGAAATDTQYF
V gene: TRBV4-2; J gene: TRBJ2-7; CDR3 protein: CASSQVGLAKEEYF
V gene: TRBV7-2; J gene: TRBJ2-7; CDR3 protein: CASSPVGAFSYEQYF
V gene: TRBV27; J gene: TRBJ2-1; CDR3 protein: CASSFSPINEQFF
V gene: TRBV7-2; J gene: NA; CDR3 protein: CASRSSGSLYNEQFF
V gene: TRBV6-2/TRBV6-3; J gene: NA; CDR3 protein: CASSYVETQYF
V gene: TRBV12-3/TRBV12-4; J gene: NA; CDR3 protein: CASSLTSGGATDTQYF
V gene: TRBV12-3/TRBV12-4; J gene: TRBJ2-4; CDR3 protein: CASSVGLAEGGNIQYF
V gene: TRBV5-6; J gene: TRBJ2-3; CDR3 protein: CASSLEWQGGDTQYF
V gene: TRBV10-1; J gene: TRBJ2-2; CDR3 protein: CATGRTNTGELFF
V gene: TRBV11-1; J gene: TRBJ2-5; CDR3 protein: CASSFLTGTVGAWRETQYF
V gene: TRBV6-1; J gene: NA; CDR3 protein: CASRRSSGSFSEQFF
V gene: TRBV7-4; J gene: TRBJ2-1; CDR3 protein: CASSQAGLAIRFSLVVSPHRREFF